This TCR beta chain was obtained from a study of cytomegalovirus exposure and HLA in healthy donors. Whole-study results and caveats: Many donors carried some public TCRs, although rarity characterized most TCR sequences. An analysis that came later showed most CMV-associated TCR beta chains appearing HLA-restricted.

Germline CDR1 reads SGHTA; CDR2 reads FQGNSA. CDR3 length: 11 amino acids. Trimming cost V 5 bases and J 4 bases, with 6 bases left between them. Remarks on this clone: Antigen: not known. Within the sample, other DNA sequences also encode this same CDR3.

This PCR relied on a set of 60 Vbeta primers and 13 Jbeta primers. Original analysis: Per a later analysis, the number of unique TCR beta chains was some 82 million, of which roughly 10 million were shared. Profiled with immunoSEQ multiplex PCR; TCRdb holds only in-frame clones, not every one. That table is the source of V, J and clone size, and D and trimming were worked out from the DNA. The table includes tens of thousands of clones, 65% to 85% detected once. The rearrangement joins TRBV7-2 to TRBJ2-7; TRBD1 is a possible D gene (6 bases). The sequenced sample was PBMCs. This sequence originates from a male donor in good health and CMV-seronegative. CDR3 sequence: CASSDRYEQYF. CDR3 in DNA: TGTGCCAGCAGCGACAGGTACGAGCAGTACTTC.